The sequence of this T cell receptor beta chain was determined in a study of blood T cell repertoires in COVID-19 (dated by TCRdb to 2020 to 2022). A note on the overall study: Collaborator samples came from the United States, Italy and Spain and covered acute and convalescent phases of COVID-19. The repertoires were made available in a free public database intended to serve as a resource for research on the immune response to SARS-CoV-2. Samples came from the ongoing ImmuneRACE study (first 160 participants) plus 1,254 subjects from 6 global collaborators. Where available, HLA class I and class II types were obtained from metadata supplied by the sample provider rather than from assay-based typing. Nearly every sample came with metadata listing a de-identified subject ID, COVID-19 status, age in years and sex. The dataset comprised deeply sampled blood TCRbeta repertoires from subjects exposed to, actively infected with, or recovered from COVID-19. The material from the prospective study consisted of cDNA or gDNA derived from T cells, B-cell-depleted T cells, or PBMCs.

Enrolling through a virtual design, the prospective study's participants ranged in age from roughly 18 to 100 years and lived across roughly 23 United States geographic areas. In the prospective study, cohorts were assigned on the basis of participant-reported clinical history obtained from a screening survey and a study questionnaire. Mobile phlebotomists in the prospective study collected whole blood, serum and a nasopharyngeal or oropharyngeal swab from every participant. Prospective study participants could optionally give additional blood draws and questionnaires over an approximately 2-month period. Prospective study blood samples were shipped either frozen or at room temperature before DNA extraction. The CDR3 goes from the cysteine to the phenylalanine over 18 residues. Only the CDR3 DNA stays, 54 bases, in frame from base 1. The V end gives up 0 bases and the J end 4 bases, leaving 13 bases in the junction not matched to a gene. CDR1 is given as KGHSY and CDR2 as FQNENV, both from the germline V gene.

On the study overall, not on this receptor specifically: Clinical and demographic metadata were provided uncurated, with the amount varying by source and participant.

TCRbeta CDR3 regions were amplified from genomic DNA by means of the immunoSEQ Assay, a bias-controlled multiplex PCR. The published analysis was carried out like this. Within the assay, amplification of reference gene primers was used to estimate how many nucleated cells each sample contained. To quantify the absolute abundance of each unique TCRbeta CDR3 rearrangement, sequence reads were collapsed and filtered. For each sample, productive Simpson clonality was calculated by taking the square root of Simpson's diversity index across productive rearrangements. The table comes from immuneACCESS by way of TCRdb, which keeps in-frame sequences with V and J called. Part of the clones is missing from these tables; in studies checked, under half for an unresolved V gene and the rest for unknown reasons. V and J calls and clone size are given by that table; D and trimming were obtained from the DNA. A total of around 280,000 clones appear in this sample, 90% of them only once. The ten largest make up roughly 1.5% of the sample.

On this clone itself: What antigen it recognizes has not been identified. No qualities accompany the bases; no much larger clone lies one base away.

Material: PBMCs or T cells enriched from blood (not recorded which). This TCR derives from a young woman with acute COVID-19. The rearranged chain carries TRBV16 and TRBJ2-7, with 9 middle bases fitting TRBD1. The CDR3 protein is CASSQSAGQGEGLYEQYF. The DNA reads as follows: TGTGCCAGCAGCCAATCGGCGGGACAGGGAGAGGGGTTATACGAGCAGTACTTC.